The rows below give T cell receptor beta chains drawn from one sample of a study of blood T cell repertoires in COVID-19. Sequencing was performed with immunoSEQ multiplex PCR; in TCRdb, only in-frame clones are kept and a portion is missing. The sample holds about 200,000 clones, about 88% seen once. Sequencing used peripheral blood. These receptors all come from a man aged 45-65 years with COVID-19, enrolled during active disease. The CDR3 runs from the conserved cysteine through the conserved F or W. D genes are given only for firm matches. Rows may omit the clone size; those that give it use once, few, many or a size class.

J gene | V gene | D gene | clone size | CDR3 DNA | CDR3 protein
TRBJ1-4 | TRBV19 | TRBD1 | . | TGTGCCAGTAGTATTGGACAGGGAAATGAAAAACTGTTTTTT | CASSIGQGNEKLFF
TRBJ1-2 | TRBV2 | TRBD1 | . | TGTGCCAGCAGTTGGACAGGGACCGACTATGGCTACACCTTC | CASSWTGTDYGYTF
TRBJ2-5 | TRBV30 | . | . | TGTGCCTGGAGTGTCCGGCAGAGCCTAGGAGAGACCCAGTACTTC | CAWSVRQSLGETQYF
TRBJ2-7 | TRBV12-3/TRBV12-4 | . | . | TGTGCCAGCAGTTTCAGGGATGAGCAGTACTTC | CASSFRDEQYF
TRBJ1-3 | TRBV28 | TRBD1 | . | TGTGCCAGCGTATCCGGACAGGCTCAAGGAAACACCATATATTTT | CASVSGQAQGNTIYF
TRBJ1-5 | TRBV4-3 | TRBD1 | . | TGCGCCAGCAGCCAAGATAGGACAGGGGATCATCAGCCCCAGCATTTT | CASSQDRTGDHQPQHF
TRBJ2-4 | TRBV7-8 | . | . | TGTGCCAGCAGGTCGGGACTGGCGGGGAAAAACATTCAGTACTTC | CASRSGLAGKNIQYF
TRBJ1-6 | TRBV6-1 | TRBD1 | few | TGTGCCAGCAGTGAGGGACAGGGGAGTTCACCCCTCCACTTT | CASSEGQGSSPLHF
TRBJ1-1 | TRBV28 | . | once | TGTGCCAGCAGTTTAATAGGGGGCACTGAAGCTTTCTTT | CASSLIGGTEAFF
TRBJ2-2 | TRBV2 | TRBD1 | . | TGTGCCAGCAGTGGGCAGGGGGCCCAATATTCCAACGGGGAGCTGTTTTTT | CASSGQGAQYSNGELFF
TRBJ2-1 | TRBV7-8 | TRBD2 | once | TGTGCCAGCAGCCCCATTAGCGGGAGTAACAATGAGCAGTTCTTC | CASSPISGSNNEQFF
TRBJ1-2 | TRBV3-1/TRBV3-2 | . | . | TGTGCCAGCAGCCAAGAATCGGAGGGAAACTATGGCTACACCTTC | CASSQESEGNYGYTF
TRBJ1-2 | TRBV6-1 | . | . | TGTGCCAGCAGTGAAGCAGGGAGCCTTTATGGCTACACCTTC | CASSEAGSLYGYTF
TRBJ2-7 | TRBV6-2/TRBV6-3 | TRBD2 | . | TGTGCCAGCAGCCCCACTAGCGGCCACTACGAGCAGTACTTC | CASSPTSGHYEQYF
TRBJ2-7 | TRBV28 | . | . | TGTGCCAGCAGTTTAATCCAGGGTCAGTCCTACGAGCAGTACTTC | CASSLIQGQSYEQYF
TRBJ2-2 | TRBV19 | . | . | TGTGCCAGTAGTATAGGTGGACTGAGGACCGGGGAGCTGTTTTTT | CASSIGGLRTGELFF
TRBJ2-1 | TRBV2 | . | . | TGTGCCAGCTCACGGGACACCTCGAACAATGAGCAGTTCTTC | CASSRDTSNNEQFF